This TCR beta chain is drawn from a study of CD8 T cells in ankylosing spondylitis. The V gene's germline CDR1 is ENHRY and CDR2 SYGVKD. The CDR3 spans 13 residues. Trimming took off 6 bases at V and 0 bases at J, with 9 bases between the two ends. TCRdb re-called the 5' RACE reads through MiXCR, storing one row per CDR3 protein. The sample yields more than 150,000 distinct CDR3 sequences, roughly 20% seen once. Sequencing was performed on blood, either unsorted or a sorted T cell fraction (not recorded which). The rearrangement links TRBV10-3 to TRBJ2-7; the D gene is possibly TRBD1 (6 bases). The clonotype originates from a male donor under 30 with ankylosing spondylitis or in good health (not recorded which). CDR3 sequence: CAIRKDSSYEQYV. CDR3 DNA: TGTGCCATCAGGAAGGACAGCTCCTACGAGCAGTACGTC.